This TCR beta chain is drawn from a study of cytomegalovirus exposure and HLA in healthy donors. Overall study context: A subsequent analysis stated that the roughly 120 validation repertoires were run on the same platform as the roughly 670 first-cohort repertoires. The study, taken as a whole, reports: The listing of 150 to 200 TCR beta chains classed them as cytomegalovirus-associated.

In regard to this clone: What it recognizes is unknown.

The V end lost 8 bases, the J end lost 13 bases, and 15 bases lay between the germline ends. This CDR3 has 12 residues. Germline V gene lookup returns CDR1 SNHLY and CDR2 FYNNEI. Only in-frame clones appear in the TCRdb table, and some are missing; sequencing was by immunoSEQ multiplex PCR. The sample has about 170,000 clones; around nine tenths are singletons. Sequences were obtained from PBMCs. The rearrangement links TRBV2 to TRBJ1-6; D gene uncertain. The sequence derives from a man aged 18 to 29 in good health and CMV-seropositive. The CDR3: CASAAAVVPLHF. As DNA, the CDR3 is TGTGCCAGCGCGGCGGCAGTGGTCCCCCTCCACTTT.